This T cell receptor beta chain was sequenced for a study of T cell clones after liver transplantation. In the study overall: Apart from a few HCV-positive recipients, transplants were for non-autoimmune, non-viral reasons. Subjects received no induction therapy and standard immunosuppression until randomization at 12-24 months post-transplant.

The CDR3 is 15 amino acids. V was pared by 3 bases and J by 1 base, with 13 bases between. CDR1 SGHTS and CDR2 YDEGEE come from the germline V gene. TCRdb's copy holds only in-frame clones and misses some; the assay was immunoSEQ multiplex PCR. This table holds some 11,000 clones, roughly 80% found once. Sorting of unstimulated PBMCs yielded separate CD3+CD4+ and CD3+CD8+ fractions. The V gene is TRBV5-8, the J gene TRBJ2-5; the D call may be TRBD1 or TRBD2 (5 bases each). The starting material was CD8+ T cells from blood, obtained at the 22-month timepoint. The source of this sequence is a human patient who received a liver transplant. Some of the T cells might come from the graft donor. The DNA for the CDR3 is TGTGCCAGCAGCTCTGGGACCACAGTCCAAGAGACCCAGTACTTC. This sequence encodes CASSSGTTVQETQYF.